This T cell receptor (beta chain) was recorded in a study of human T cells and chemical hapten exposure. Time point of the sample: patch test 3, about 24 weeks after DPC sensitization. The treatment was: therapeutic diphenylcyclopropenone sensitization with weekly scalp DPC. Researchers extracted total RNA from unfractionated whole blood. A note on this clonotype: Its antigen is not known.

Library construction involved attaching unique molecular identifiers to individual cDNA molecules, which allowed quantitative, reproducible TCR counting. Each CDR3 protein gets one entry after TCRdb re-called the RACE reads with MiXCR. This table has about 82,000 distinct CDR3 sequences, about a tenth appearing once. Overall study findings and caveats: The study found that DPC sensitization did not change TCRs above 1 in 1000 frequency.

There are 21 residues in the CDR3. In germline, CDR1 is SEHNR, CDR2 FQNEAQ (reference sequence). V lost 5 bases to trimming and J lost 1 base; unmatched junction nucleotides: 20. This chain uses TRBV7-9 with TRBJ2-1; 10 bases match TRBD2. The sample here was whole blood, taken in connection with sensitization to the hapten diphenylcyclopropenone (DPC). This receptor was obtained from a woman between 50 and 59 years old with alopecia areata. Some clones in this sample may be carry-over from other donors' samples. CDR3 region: CASSLIAGSAGGPRSYNEQFF. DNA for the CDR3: TGTGCCAGCAGCCTAATTGCGGGGTCAGCGGGAGGGCCAAGGTCCTACAATGAGCAGTTCTTC.